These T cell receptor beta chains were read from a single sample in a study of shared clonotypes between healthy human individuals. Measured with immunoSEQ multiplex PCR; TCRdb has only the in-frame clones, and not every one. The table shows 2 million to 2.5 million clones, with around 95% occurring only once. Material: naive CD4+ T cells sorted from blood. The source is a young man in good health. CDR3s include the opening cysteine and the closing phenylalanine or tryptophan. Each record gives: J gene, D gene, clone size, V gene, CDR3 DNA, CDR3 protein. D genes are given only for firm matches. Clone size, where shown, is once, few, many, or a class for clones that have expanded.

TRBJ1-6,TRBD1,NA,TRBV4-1,TGCGCCAGCAGCCTAAAAACACCGATAAGACAGGGGGATAATTCACCCCTCCACTTT,CASSLKTPIRQGDNSPLHF
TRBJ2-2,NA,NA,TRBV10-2,TGCGCCAGCAGCCTCAGGGGCGCGGACACCGGGGAGCTGTTTTTT,CASSLRGADTGELFF
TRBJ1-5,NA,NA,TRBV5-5,TGTGCCAGCAGTCTGGCAGGGGATGGCAATCAGCCCCAGCATTTT,CASSLAGDGNQPQHF
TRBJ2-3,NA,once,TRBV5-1,TGCGCCAGCAGCTTGGCTCGGATCACAGATACGCAGTATTTT,CASSLARITDTQYF
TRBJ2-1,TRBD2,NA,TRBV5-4,TGTGCCAGCAGCTCCTTTTCGGGAGGGGGGTACAATGAGCAGTTCTTC,CASSSFSGGGYNEQFF
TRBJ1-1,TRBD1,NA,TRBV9,TGTGCCAGCAGCCCTCACCCCACAGGGGAAACTGAAGCTTTCTTT,CASSPHPTGETEAFF
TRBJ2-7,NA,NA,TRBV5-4,TGTGCCAGCAGCTCGCGGGACAGACACTACGAGCAGTACTTC,CASSSRDRHYEQYF
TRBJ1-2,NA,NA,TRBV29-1,TGCAGCGTTGACGTTGGCTATGGCTACACCTTC,CSVDVGYGYTF
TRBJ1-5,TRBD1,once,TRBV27,TGTGCCAGCAGTTCTGACAGGGGTCAACAGCCCCAGCATTTT,CASSSDRGQQPQHF
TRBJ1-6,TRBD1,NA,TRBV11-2,TGTGCCAGCAGCGCAGACAGGGGGTTCTATAATTCACCCCTCCACTTT,CASSADRGFYNSPLHF
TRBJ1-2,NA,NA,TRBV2,TGTGCCAGCAGATGGGACACTAACTATGGCTACACCTTC,CASRWDTNYGYTF
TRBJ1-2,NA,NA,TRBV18,TGTGCCAGCTCACCAAAGGAGGGTTACTATGGCTACACCTTC,CASSPKEGYYGYTF
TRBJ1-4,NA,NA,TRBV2,TGTGCCAGCAGTGCCGGTACCGCAACTAATGAAAAACTGTTTTTT,CASSAGTATNEKLFF
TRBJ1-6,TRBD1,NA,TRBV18,TGTGCCAGCTCACCTTCGACCAGGGGGGATTCACCCCTCCACTTT,CASSPSTRGDSPLHF
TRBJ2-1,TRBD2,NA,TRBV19,TGTGCCAGTAGTATAGACTTTTCGCGGACGGGGGGGCAGTTCTTC,CASSIDFSRTGGQFF
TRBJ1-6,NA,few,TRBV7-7,TGTGCTAGCAGCCTAAACCCAGATCTAAATTCACCCCTCCACTTT,CASSLNPDLNSPLHF
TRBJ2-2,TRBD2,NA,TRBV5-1,TGCGCCAGCAGCTTGGCCCCTCGGGGGGCGAACACCGGGGAGCTGTTTTTT,CASSLAPRGANTGELFF
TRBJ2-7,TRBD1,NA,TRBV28,TGTGCCAGCAGTTTATATGGGACAGGGGGCTTGAGCGGCGAGCAGTACTTC,CASSLYGTGGLSGEQYF
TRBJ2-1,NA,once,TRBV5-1,TGCGCCAGCAGCTTAGACGGGGCCTACAATGAGCAGTTCTTC,CASSLDGAYNEQFF
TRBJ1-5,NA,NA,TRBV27,TGTGCCAGCACGTCAGGCAGGGGCAATCAGCCCCAGCATTTT,CASTSGRGNQPQHF
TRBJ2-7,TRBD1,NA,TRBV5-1,TGCGCCAGCAGGGGTAGGACAGGGGGATTTAACGAGCAGTACTTC,CASRGRTGGFNEQYF
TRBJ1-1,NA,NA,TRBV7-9,TGTGCCAGCAGCTCCCGGGGGCCAGCTGAGGCTTTCTTT,CASSSRGPAEAFF